The source of this TCR beta chain is a study of blood T cell repertoires in COVID-19. Study-wide background: Samples taken during acute and convalescent COVID-19 were collected in the United States, Italy and Spain. Sample material is recorded as cDNA or gDNA derived from T cells, B-cell-depleted T cells, or PBMCs.

Authors' processing steps: Counts of nucleated cells, estimated from reference gene primer amplification, were obtained. Here immunoSEQ multiplex PCR was the method, and the copy in TCRdb shows in-frame clones only, minus some. For V, J and clone size, that table is used; D and trimming come from the DNA. The sample records under 80,000 clones, about 86% being singletons. The receptor was derived from a man aged 45-60 years with active COVID-19. The specimen was peripheral blood.

The CDR3 bases are TGTGCCAGCAGACGCGGTTTGGACAGGCAGGTTTTCTTT. Translated, it gives CASRRGLDRQVFF. The chain joins TRBV7-2 to TRBJ1-1; 7 bases are a match to TRBD1. Germline CDR1 is SGHTA and CDR2 is FQGNSA. The CDR3 totals 13 residues. V was clipped by 6 bases and J by 13 bases; unmatched bases: 14.